This TCR beta chain comes out of a study of tumor-infiltrating lymphocytes in primary liver carcinoma. The CDR3 is made up of 17 amino acids. Using a constant-region primer together with ProtoScript II reverse transcriptase, TCR beta cDNA was made from roughly 540 ng of total RNA. Each TCR beta library was derived from three nested multiplex PCR rounds that employed slightly modified ARM-PCR. Running around 9 cycles apiece, the first two PCR rounds relied on TRBV1-TRBV30 forward primers together with a C-beta reverse primer. From the multiplex PCR reads, TCRdb called clonotypes with MiXCR, one entry per CDR3 protein. This table has 150,000 to 200,000 distinct CDR3 sequences, 85% appearing once. As to this clonotype: Compared with germline, one end of the junction differs, possibly owing to a read error.

The tissue used was unsorted bulk material of about 19-30 mg. RNA and DNA were co-extracted from it with the AllPrep DNA/RNA mini kit. J is TRBJ2-7 and V is TRBV12-3 or TRBV12-4; a possible D gene is TRBD2 (6 bases). Sequencing was done on a sample of tumor tissue from primary liver carcinoma. This receptor was identified in a man between 35 and 55 years old with primary liver carcinoma and hepatitis B virus infection. The CDR3: CASSLGAFGGNSYELYF. CDR3 nucleotide sequence: TGTGCCAGCAGTTTAGGGGCCTTCGGCGGGAACTCCTACGAGCTGTACTTT.